This T cell receptor beta chain was retrieved from a study of shared T cell receptors in the human thymus. V shed 4 bases and J shed 0 bases, with 11 bases lying between them. CDR3 length: 15 residues. Germline CDR1 and CDR2: SGHKS and YYEKEE (reference sequence). This clone turned up a few times. The method was immunoSEQ multiplex PCR; TCRdb's version includes in-frame clones alone and lacks a portion of them. The table includes roughly 500,000 clones, approximately 78% detected once. This same sample was also part of a study on human thymus T cells. That study adds: Donors were healthy Finnish babies undergoing corrective operations for congenital heart defects. Resections removed during corrective heart surgery provided the thymus tissue used. Thymic and blood repertoires showed apparently biased V and J gene usage. Overlap was high between thymic repertoires from unrelated individuals, as reported in related research.

V usage is TRBV5-5 and J usage is TRBJ1-3, with D uncertain. The TCR sequence derives from a boy under three years old with a congenital heart defect. The sequenced sample was thymocytes. The CDR3 nucleotides read TGTGCCAGCAGCCCCCGACGGAGCTCTGGAAACACCATATATTTT. Its protein product is CASSPRRSSGNTIYF.